Following are 13 T cell receptor beta chains from one sample sequenced in a study of T cell responses to AZD1222 COVID-19 vaccine (dated by TCRdb to 2020 to 2023). The method was the immunoSEQ multiplex PCR assay. Held by TCRdb, this immuneACCESS table contains in-frame sequences only and omits some clones. Under half of the omission traces to an unresolved V gene where checked; the cause of the rest is unknown. A total of around 250,000 clones appear in this sample, approximately 93% of them only once. Around 0.57% of the sample belongs to the ten largest clones. Taken with the paper, the label for time point translates to: baseline before first vaccination. This material consisted of peripheral blood, taken on day 0 of AZD1222 vaccination. Every receptor here comes from an adult in good health.

The rearrangement joins TRBV5-8 to TRBJ2-7; TRBD2 matches 8 bases. The germline gives CDR1 SGHTS, CDR2 YDEGEE. V shed 1 base and J 5 bases; nucleotides not matched to a gene: 5. CDR3 size: 14 residues. CDR3 loop: CASSLREGLHEQYF. CDR3 DNA: TGTGCCAGCAGCTTGCGGGAGGGCCTACACGAGCAGTACTTC. Full variable domain (missing parts from reference TRBV5-8 and TRBJ2-7): EAGVTQSPTHLIKTRGQQATLRCSPISGHTSVYWYQQALGLGLQFLLWYDEGEERNRGNFPPRFSGRQFPNYSSELNVNALELEDSALYLCASSLREGLHEQYFGPGTRLTVT.

This clone was picked up one time. Written as DNA, the CDR3 is TGCAGCGTCACCGGGACCGCTGGCTACACCTTC. Translated, it gives CSVTGTAGYTF. This sequence joins TRBV29-1 and TRBJ1-2; D might be TRBD1 (5 bases). Trimming stripped 6 bases from V and 7 bases from J, with 12 bases between. The CDR3 runs to 11 residues. Germline-derived CDR1 and CDR2 are SQVTM and ANQGSEA.

The chain links TRBV6-2 or TRBV6-3 to TRBJ2-3, with 12 positions matching TRBD2. CDR3 size: 19 residues. V gave up 3 bases and J gave up 0 bases; unmatched junction bases: 10. Per the germline V gene, CDR1 is MNHEY and CDR2 is SVGEGT. The CDR3 protein is CASSYPLTSGGSSTDTQYF. The CDR3 region has the DNA TGTGCCAGCAGTTATCCGCTGACTAGCGGGGGCTCTAGCACAGATACGCAGTATTTT.

This clone was counted a single time. V is TRBV19 and J is TRBJ1-2; unclear D gene. The CDR3 is made up of 13 amino acids. CDR1 LNHDA and CDR2 SQIVND come from the germline V gene (reference sequence). The V gene lost 6 bases and the J gene lost 6 bases, with 14 bases spanning the gap. The CDR3 here is CASSPLGLNGYTF. Written as DNA, the CDR3 is TGTGCCAGTAGCCCCCTGGGCCTCAATGGCTACACCTTC.

This chain connects TRBV30 to TRBJ2-3; TRBD2 matches 8 bases. The CDR3 has 12 residues. Germline CDR1 is GTSNPN and CDR2 is SVGIG (reference sequence). With V trimmed by 0 bases and J by 12 bases, 5 bases remained unmatched. This chain's CDR3 is CAWSVLSGAQYF. The CDR3 nucleotides read TGTGCCTGGAGTGTACTTAGCGGGGCCCAGTATTTT.

The rearrangement uses TRBV11-3 and TRBJ2-3; D is undetermined. This CDR3 has 15 residues. Trimming stripped 1 base from V and 2 bases from J, with 10 bases between. Germline loops: CDR1 SGHNT, CDR2 YENEEA. CDR3 in DNA: TGTGCCAGCAGCTTAGGTCTGGGGTACACAGATACGCAGTATTTT. Translation gives CASSLGLGYTDTQYF.

This clone occurred a few times. The chain uses TRBV28 and TRBJ1-2; TRBD1 might be the D (5 bases). CDR3 length: 12 amino acids. Germline assignment: CDR1 MDHEN and CDR2 SYDVKM. V gave up 5 bases and J gave up 8 bases, with 12 bases separating them. The CDR3 nucleotides read TGTGCCAGCAGTGGGGGTGGAGAGGGCTACACCTTC. It codes for CASSGGGEGYTF.

Note on this clone: Other DNA sequences within the sample encode an identical CDR3. The chain links TRBV5-1 to TRBJ2-3; D remains ambiguous. The CDR3 runs to 14 residues. CDR1 SGHRS and CDR2 YFSETQ come from the germline V gene. Between the trimmed V and J ends, which lost 0 bases and 0 bases, there was a span of 5 bases. CDR3 nucleotides: TGCGCCAGCAGCTTGGACCCCAGCACAGATACGCAGTATTTT. Its protein is CASSLDPSTDTQYF.

This clone turned up a few times. CDR3 nucleotides: TGTGCCAGCAGTTTTCAGAATCCTGGGGCCAACGTCCTGACTTTC. Translation: CASSFQNPGANVLTF. The V gene is TRBV28, the J gene TRBJ2-6; D unresolved. Germline CDR1 is MDHEN and CDR2 is SYDVKM. V was cut by 3 bases and J by 2 bases, with 8 bases left in between. The CDR3 loop spans 15 amino acids.

This rearrangement joins TRBV30 to TRBJ2-2; 10 bases match TRBD1. This CDR3 has 13 amino acids. V was clipped by 7 bases and J by 4 bases; unmatched bases: 3. The germline V gene has CDR1 GTSNPN and CDR2 SVGIG (reference sequence). CDR3 region: CASRTGGTGELFF. In DNA, the CDR3 is TGTGCCTCAAGGACAGGGGGCACCGGGGAGCTGTTTTTT.

This CDR3 reads CASSEILKETQYF. The DNA for the CDR3 is TGTGCCAGCAGTGAAATACTAAAAGAGACCCAGTACTTC. The V call is TRBV2, the J call TRBJ2-5; D is uncertain. Germline CDR1 SNHLY, CDR2 FYNNEI. Trimming stripped 2 bases from V and 3 bases from J, with 7 bases between. The CDR3 runs to 13 residues.

CDR3 nucleotides: TGCAGTGCCACAAGCAACCACGAGCAGTACTTC. Residues: CSATSNHEQYF. This chain uses TRBV20-1 with TRBJ2-7; D remains ambiguous. Germline V gene sequence: CDR1 DFQATT, CDR2 SNEGSKA (reference sequence). This CDR3 is 11 amino acids long. V shed 6 bases and J shed 5 bases, with 11 bases lying between them.

In its sample, this clone was seen once. This chain connects TRBV5-1 to TRBJ1-6; possible D gene TRBD1, 5 bases. Between the trimmed V and J ends, which lost 4 bases and 7 bases, there was a span of 15 bases. Germline loops: CDR1 SGHRS, CDR2 YFSETQ. The CDR3 runs 15 residues. The CDR3 sequence: CASSLGGAGNSPLHF. CDR3 sequence (DNA): TGCGCCAGCAGCCTGGGCGGGGCAGGCAATTCACCCCTCCACTTT.